Sequencing of this TCR beta chain was carried out in a study of T cell changes during pregnancy in multiple sclerosis. Profiling relied on immunoSEQ multiplex PCR, and the TCRdb table lists in-frame clones only, not all of them. The sample lists roughly 48,000 clones; about 92% were seen once. CDR1 and CDR2 from the germline V gene are SGHTA and FQGTGA. The CDR3 contains 15 residues. The junction had 9 bases not matched to a gene; V was cut back by 2 bases and J by 7 bases. The sequence came from a female donor in good health, enrolled as a control in a pregnancy study. The chain is built from TRBV7-3 and TRBJ1-2; 8 bases align to TRBD1. This sample comprised CD4+ T cells from peripheral blood mononuclear cells, obtained in the second trimester of pregnancy. Here the CDR3 DNA reads TGTGCCAGCAGCTTAGACCCGCAGGGGGCAGGTGGCTACACCTTC. Protein: CASSLDPQGAGGYTF.